This note documents a single TCR beta chain sequence. The blood RNA (from unsorted whole blood) was obtained, and germline DNA was also extracted. Trimming left V 3 bases short and J 3 bases short, with 7 bases between. The CDR3 loop spans 12 amino acids. Germline CDR1 reads SGHDT; CDR2 reads YYEEEE. These data are taken from a study of tumor-infiltrating lymphocytes in primary liver carcinoma. Reverse transcription of around 0.45 ug total RNA with a constant-region primer produced TCR beta cDNA. Three-round nested multiplex PCR performed with slightly modified ARM-PCR produced the TCR beta libraries. In the first two PCR rounds, TRBV1-TRBV30 forward primers were paired with a C-beta reverse primer, and each round lasted approximately 9 cycles. A single record per CDR3 protein comes from TCRdb applying MiXCR to the multiplex PCR reads. Among 300,000 to 350,000 distinct CDR3 sequences listed, 50% to 75% were seen once.

The J gene is TRBJ2-7, the V gene TRBV5-6, with D possibly matching TRBD1 (6 bases). The sample taken for sequencing was peripheral blood. The clonotype originates from a woman in her twenties or thirties with primary liver carcinoma and hepatitis B virus infection. CDR3 nucleotide sequence: TGTGCCAGCAGCTACAGGGTCTACGAGCAGTACTTC. Translation gives CASSYRVYEQYF.